Below are 9 T cell receptor beta chains sequenced from a single sample in a study of CD8 T cells in ankylosing spondylitis. Findings and caveats of the study: Made up of fewer than ten highly homologous variants, a TCR beta motif appeared characteristic of ankylosing spondylitis blood.

In TCRdb, the 5' RACE reads were re-called with MiXCR into one record per CDR3 protein. This sample yields 450,000 or so distinct CDR3 sequences, of which roughly a quarter are seen a single time; roughly 0.8% belongs to the top ten. No antigen has been identified for these receptors. Sequenced: blood, either unsorted or a sorted T cell fraction (not recorded which). The receptors here all came from a male donor with ankylosing spondylitis.

This clonotype was detected only once. The genes are TRBV3-1 and TRBJ2-2; possible D gene TRBD1, 5 bases. This CDR3 is 14 amino acids long. Germline lookup yields CDR1 LGHDT and CDR2 YNNKEL (reference sequence). V gave up 2 bases and J gave up 7 bases, with 11 bases separating them. The CDR3 nucleotides are TGTGCCAGCAGCCAAAAGGGGATTGGCGGGGAGCTGTTTTTT. Protein sequence: CASSQKGIGGELFF.

J is TRBJ2-7 and V is TRBV6-2 or TRBV6-3; D perhaps matches TRBD2 (6 bases). The CDR3 length is 14 residues. V lost 5 bases and J lost 5, with 16 bases in between. Germline values: CDR1 MNHEY, CDR2 SVGEGT. CDR3 amino acids: CASSAGPAVHEQYF. CDR3 sequence (DNA): TGTGCCAGCAGTGCGGGGCCCGCGGTCCACGAGCAGTACTTC.

The chain employs TRBV20-1 and TRBJ1-4; a possible D gene is TRBD1 (5 bases). V was cut by 6 bases and J by 0 bases, with 14 bases left in between. Looked up from germline, CDR1 is DFQATT and CDR2 is SNEGSKA (reference sequence). CDR3 length: 15 amino acids. In DNA form, the CDR3 reads TGCAGTGCAACGCGGCCAGGGTCAACTAATGAAAAACTGTTTTTT. Translated: CSATRPGSTNEKLFF.

The genes are TRBV4-1 and TRBJ1-2; D is unresolved. V lost 2 bases to trimming and J lost 10 bases, with 17 bases between them. The CDR3 contains 14 residues. Germline V gene data show CDR1 as MGHRA and CDR2 as YSYEKL. This CDR3 reads CASSQSPGGSYYTF. The CDR3, as DNA: TGCGCCAGCAGCCAAAGCCCTGGTGGCAGTTACTACACCTTC.

V gene TRBV7-2 combines with J gene TRBJ2-2, with TRBD2 identical over 7 bases. Germline V gene lookup returns CDR1 SGHTA and CDR2 FQGNSA. Germline trimming cut 1 base from V and 5 bases from J; bases unmatched to any gene: 1. The length of the CDR3 is 14 residues. CDR3 nucleotides: TGTGCCAGCAGCTTAGGGACTAGAACCGGGGAGCTGTTTTTT. This sequence encodes CASSLGTRTGELFF.

The V call is TRBV27, the J call TRBJ2-3, with 11 bases that match TRBD2. CDR1 is MNHEY, CDR2 SMNVEV, per germline (reference sequence). V lost 5 bases and J lost 2; bases outside the gene matches: 12. CDR3 length equals 18 residues. The CDR3 sequence is CASSPLGTSGVLTDTQYF. In DNA form, the CDR3 reads TGTGCCAGCAGTCCGCTCGGGACTAGCGGAGTACTCACAGATACGCAGTATTTT.

This sequence joins TRBV29-1 and TRBJ2-7; 7 bases agree with TRBD1. This CDR3 is built from 12 residues. J was trimmed by 3 bases and V by 7 bases; bases with no gene match: 6. The germline V gene encodes CDR1 SQVTM and CDR2 ANQGSEA. This chain's CDR3 is CSAGTDFYEQYF. The CDR3 DNA reads as TGCAGCGCAGGGACAGACTTCTACGAGCAGTACTTC.

This rearrangement joins TRBV29-1 to TRBJ2-3, with D perhaps matching TRBD1 (6 bases). The V gene's germline CDR1 is SQVTM and CDR2 ANQGSEA. The CDR3 consists of 13 residues. V was cut by 6 bases and J by 0 bases, with 10 bases left in between. The CDR3 region has the DNA TGCAGCGTCTCAGGGGTGAGCACAGATACGCAGTATTTT. Protein product: CSVSGVSTDTQYF.

This chain joins TRBV11-2 and TRBJ2-1; 7 nucleotides match TRBD1. The CDR3 is 16 amino acids. Looked up from germline, CDR1 is SGHAT and CDR2 is FQNNGV. Trimming cost V 5 bases and J 6 bases; bases outside gene matches: 13. The CDR3 coding sequence is TGTGCCAGCAGCCCATTCCTGGGGGACAGTTTCAATGAGCAGTTCTTC. Encoded protein: CASSPFLGDSFNEQFF.